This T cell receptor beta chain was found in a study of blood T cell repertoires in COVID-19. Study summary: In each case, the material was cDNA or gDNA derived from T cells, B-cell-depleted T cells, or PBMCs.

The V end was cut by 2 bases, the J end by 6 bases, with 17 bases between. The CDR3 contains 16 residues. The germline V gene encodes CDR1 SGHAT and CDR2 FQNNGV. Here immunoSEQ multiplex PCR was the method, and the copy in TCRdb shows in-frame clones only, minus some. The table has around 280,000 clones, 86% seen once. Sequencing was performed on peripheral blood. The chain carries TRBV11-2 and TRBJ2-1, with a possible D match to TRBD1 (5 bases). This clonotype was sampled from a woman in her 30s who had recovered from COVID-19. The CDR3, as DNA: TGTGCCAGCAGCTTACCACTACAGGTGAAATCCAATGAGCAGTTCTTC. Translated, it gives CASSLPLQVKSNEQFF.